Listed here are 5 T cell receptor beta chains from one sample, sequenced in a study of blood T cell repertoires in COVID-19. Some clones are missing from TCRdb's copy, which holds only in-frame ones; the method was immunoSEQ multiplex PCR. Of about 270,000 clones listed, less than 85% are singletons. The sample was peripheral blood. These TCRs come from a woman aged 18-35 years with acute or convalescent COVID-19.

Points on this clone: One end of the junction fails to match germline, which may point to a read error. This rearrangement joins TRBV6-2 or TRBV6-3 to TRBJ2-1, with 7 bases fitting TRBD2. The CDR3 runs 12 residues. CDR1 MNHEY and CDR2 SVGEGT come from the germline V gene. The CDR3 loop is CASSYLSGRVIF. CDR3 bases: TGTGCCAGCAGTTACCTATCAGGGAGGGTTATCTTC.

This clone was found a few times. The rearrangement joins TRBV19 to TRBJ2-7; D unclear. The germline V gene encodes CDR1 LNHDA and CDR2 SQIVND (reference sequence). The CDR3 has 11 residues. Trimming left V 6 bases short and J 3 bases short, with 6 bases between. In DNA, the CDR3 is TGTGCCAGTAGGGGCAGCTACGAGCAGTACTTC. It codes for CASRGSYEQYF.

The chain couples TRBV12-3 or TRBV12-4 to TRBJ1-4; D is uncertain. The CDR3 has 13 residues. Trimming shortened V by 2 bases and J by 8 bases, and 9 bases separated the two germline ends. The CDR3 protein is CASSLRQAEKLFF. The CDR3 DNA reads as TGTGCCAGCAGTTTACGTCAAGCAGAAAAACTGTTTTTT.

In DNA, the CDR3 is TGTGCCAGCAGCTTAGCGAACAGGGGGCGGGCTGGCTACACCTTC. Protein sequence: CASSLANRGRAGYTF. The rearrangement joins TRBV7-2 to TRBJ1-2, with TRBD1 matching 9 bases. The CDR3 has 15 residues. Germline CDR1 SGHTA, CDR2 FQGNSA. Trimming cost V 0 bases and J 7 bases; bases outside gene matches: 6.

The chain couples TRBV20-1 to TRBJ1-2, with a possible D match to TRBD1 (5 bases). Trimming shortened V by 3 bases and J by 4 bases, and 24 bases separated the two germline ends. CDR1 and CDR2 from the germline V gene are DFQATT and SNEGSKA (reference sequence). The length of the CDR3 is 17 residues. The CDR3 sequence: CSASFPSSVRAFYGYTF. DNA of the CDR3: TGCAGTGCTAGTTTCCCCTCGAGTGTCAGGGCATTCTATGGCTACACCTTC.